The rows below give T cell receptor beta chains drawn from one sample of a study of CD8 T cells in ankylosing spondylitis. TCRdb independently ran MiXCR on the 5' RACE reads; one entry per CDR3 protein. The data show fewer than 250,000 distinct CDR3 sequences, with approximately 10% seen just once and 2.6% held by the top ten. The specimen was blood, either unsorted or a sorted T cell fraction (not recorded which). The receptors come from a male donor with ankylosing spondylitis or in good health (not recorded which). CDR3s include the opening cysteine and the closing phenylalanine or tryptophan. The order of the fields is clone size, J gene, D gene, V gene, CDR3 protein, CDR3 DNA. A D gene is named only where the DNA matches it firmly. The size field is filled for only some rows; it gives once, few, many or a size class.

clone size: -; J gene: TRBJ2-2; D gene: TRBD1; V gene: TRBV20-1; CDR3 protein: CSARGQGDTGELFF; CDR3 DNA: TGCAGTGCTAGGGGACAGGGCGACACCGGGGAGCTGTTTTTT
clone size: -; J gene: TRBJ2-1; D gene: -; V gene: TRBV7-9; CDR3 protein: CASSLGGTANEQFF; CDR3 DNA: TGTGCCAGCAGCTTGGGCGGGACCGCCAATGAGCAGTTCTTC
clone size: many; J gene: TRBJ2-5; D gene: -; V gene: TRBV25-1; CDR3 protein: CASSVYQETQYF; CDR3 DNA: TGTGCCAGCAGTGTCTACCAAGAGACCCAGTACTTC
clone size: many; J gene: TRBJ2-5; D gene: -; V gene: TRBV5-1; CDR3 protein: CASSLDGRGETQYF; CDR3 DNA: TGCGCCAGCAGCTTGGACGGGAGAGGAGAGACCCAGTACTTC
clone size: many; J gene: TRBJ1-2; D gene: -; V gene: TRBV4-2; CDR3 protein: CASSPGGLNYGYTF; CDR3 DNA: TGTGCCAGCAGCCCGGGAGGTCTTAACTATGGCTACACCTTC
clone size: many; J gene: TRBJ1-1; D gene: TRBD1; V gene: TRBV18; CDR3 protein: CASSPDRVEAFF; CDR3 DNA: TGTGCCAGCTCACCCGACAGGGTCGAAGCTTTCTTT
clone size: many; J gene: TRBJ2-5; D gene: -; V gene: TRBV14; CDR3 protein: CASSQVGAVYQETQYF; CDR3 DNA: TGTGCCAGCAGCCAAGTCGGGGCGGTTTACCAAGAGACCCAGTACTTC
clone size: few; J gene: TRBJ1-5; D gene: TRBD1; V gene: TRBV30; CDR3 protein: CAWSLGQGSQPQHF; CDR3 DNA: TGTGCCTGGAGTCTTGGACAGGGGAGTCAGCCCCAGCATTTT
clone size: few; J gene: TRBJ1-4; D gene: -; V gene: TRBV14; CDR3 protein: CASSQHDSSTNEKLFF; CDR3 DNA: TGTGCCAGCAGCCAACACGATTCCTCAACTAATGAAAAACTGTTTTTT
clone size: many; J gene: TRBJ1-2; D gene: -; V gene: TRBV12-3/TRBV12-4; CDR3 protein: CASSPTGTYGYTF; CDR3 DNA: TGTGCCAGCAGTCCGACAGGTACCTATGGCTACACCTTC
clone size: few; J gene: TRBJ2-7; D gene: -; V gene: TRBV10-1; CDR3 protein: CASSAEEGRHYEQYF; CDR3 DNA: TGCGCCAGCAGCGCCGAAGAAGGGAGGCACTACGAGCAGTACTTC
clone size: many; J gene: TRBJ2-2; D gene: -; V gene: TRBV9; CDR3 protein: CASSAPTGNTGELFF; CDR3 DNA: TGTGCCAGCAGCGCCCCGACTGGAAACACCGGGGAGCTGTTTTTT
clone size: many; J gene: TRBJ2-2; D gene: -; V gene: TRBV20-1; CDR3 protein: CSARDSNTGELFF; CDR3 DNA: TGCAGTGCTAGGGACAGCAACACCGGGGAGCTGTTTTTT
clone size: -; J gene: TRBJ2-3; D gene: -; V gene: TRBV12-3/TRBV12-4; CDR3 protein: CASSFRQVADTQYF; CDR3 DNA: TGTGCCAGCAGTTTCCGGCAGGTGGCAGATACGCAGTATTTT
clone size: many; J gene: TRBJ1-2; D gene: -; V gene: TRBV5-1; CDR3 protein: CASSLNPLGGGYGYTF; CDR3 DNA: TGCGCCAGCAGCTTGAACCCATTGGGGGGCGGATATGGCTACACCTTC
clone size: many; J gene: TRBJ2-5; D gene: -; V gene: TRBV7-9; CDR3 protein: CASSLAGLQETQYF; CDR3 DNA: TGTGCCAGCAGCTTAGCTGGGCTCCAAGAGACCCAGTACTTC
clone size: many; J gene: TRBJ2-5; D gene: TRBD2; V gene: TRBV15; CDR3 protein: CATSRLGSGRTVETQYF; CDR3 DNA: TGTGCCACCAGCAGATTAGGTAGCGGGAGGACGGTAGAGACCCAGTACTTC
clone size: -; J gene: TRBJ2-7; D gene: -; V gene: TRBV10-1; CDR3 protein: CASSPAGSSSYEQYF; CDR3 DNA: TGCGCCAGCAGCCCGGCAGGGTCGAGCTCCTACGAGCAGTACTTC
clone size: few; J gene: TRBJ1-5; D gene: -; V gene: TRBV7-9; CDR3 protein: CASSPRDSNQPQHF; CDR3 DNA: TGTGCCAGCAGCCCCAGGGATAGCAATCAGCCCCAGCATTTT
clone size: many; J gene: TRBJ2-1; D gene: TRBD1; V gene: TRBV25-1; CDR3 protein: CASGWTGYNEQFF; CDR3 DNA: TGTGCCAGCGGATGGACAGGATACAATGAGCAGTTCTTC
clone size: -; J gene: TRBJ2-2; D gene: -; V gene: TRBV7-2; CDR3 protein: CASSRRVTGELFF; CDR3 DNA: TGTGCCAGCAGCCGTAGGGTCACCGGGGAGCTGTTTTTT
clone size: many; J gene: TRBJ1-5; D gene: -; V gene: TRBV6-1; CDR3 protein: CASSEEGFQPQHF; CDR3 DNA: TGTGCCAGCAGTGAAGAGGGATTTCAGCCCCAGCATTTT
clone size: -; J gene: TRBJ2-7; D gene: -; V gene: TRBV4-2; CDR3 protein: CASSQPGDTGTYEQYF; CDR3 DNA: TGTGCCAGCAGCCAGCCAGGGGACACGGGCACCTACGAGCAGTACTTC
clone size: many; J gene: TRBJ1-5; D gene: TRBD1; V gene: TRBV20-1; CDR3 protein: CSARPTGVNQPQHF; CDR3 DNA: TGCAGTGCTAGACCAACAGGGGTCAATCAGCCCCAGCATTTT
clone size: many; J gene: TRBJ1-1; D gene: TRBD1; V gene: TRBV5-1; CDR3 protein: CASSLSSGGVTEAFF; CDR3 DNA: TGCGCCAGCAGCTTATCGTCAGGGGGCGTCACTGAAGCTTTCTTT
clone size: many; J gene: TRBJ1-2; D gene: -; V gene: TRBV7-9; CDR3 protein: CASSPGANKGYGYTF; CDR3 DNA: TGTGCCAGCAGCCCGGGGGCGAATAAGGGCTATGGCTACACCTTC
clone size: many; J gene: TRBJ1-1; D gene: -; V gene: TRBV6-4; CDR3 protein: CASRNRGTEAFF; CDR3 DNA: TGTGCCAGCAGGAACCGAGGCACTGAAGCTTTCTTT
clone size: many; J gene: TRBJ2-3; D gene: TRBD2; V gene: TRBV20-1; CDR3 protein: CSARFPRGRGADTQYF; CDR3 DNA: TGCAGTGCTAGATTCCCGCGCGGGAGAGGTGCAGATACGCAGTATTTT
clone size: many; J gene: TRBJ1-1; D gene: TRBD1; V gene: TRBV18; CDR3 protein: CASSPTGVGTNTEAFF; CDR3 DNA: TGTGCCAGCTCACCTACAGGGGTGGGTACGAACACTGAAGCTTTCTTT
clone size: many; J gene: TRBJ2-5; D gene: -; V gene: TRBV5-8; CDR3 protein: CASSFRGGTQYF; CDR3 DNA: TGTGCCAGCAGCTTCAGGGGAGGAACCCAGTACTTC
clone size: -; J gene: TRBJ2-2; D gene: TRBD1; V gene: TRBV7-6; CDR3 protein: CASSSRQGITGELFF; CDR3 DNA: TGTGCCAGCAGCTCCAGACAGGGGATCACCGGGGAGCTGTTTTTT
clone size: many; J gene: TRBJ2-1; D gene: -; V gene: TRBV20-1; CDR3 protein: CSAGGGQSNEQFF; CDR3 DNA: TGCAGTGCTGGGGGGGGGCAGTCTAATGAGCAGTTCTTC
clone size: many; J gene: TRBJ1-2; D gene: -; V gene: TRBV4-2; CDR3 protein: CASSQDFERFGYTF; CDR3 DNA: TGTGCCAGCAGCCAAGATTTCGAGAGGTTCGGCTACACCTTC